This entry concerns a single TCR beta chain. Its antigen is not identified. The sample comes from a study of cytomegalovirus exposure and HLA in healthy donors. Across the whole study: Among the approximately 400 donors who were genotyped, 70% to 90% fell in the genetic ancestry cluster that is associated with self-reported Caucasian donors. Overall study findings and caveats: A prior analysis recorded that most TCR beta V segments were productive about 90% or about 30% of the time.

Primers included in the PCR were 60 Vbeta and 13 Jbeta primers. Here immunoSEQ multiplex PCR was the method, and the copy in TCRdb shows in-frame clones only, minus some. The table records 100,000 to 150,000 clones, roughly 74% of them present only once. The CDR3 totals 18 residues. V was pared by 1 base and J by 1 base, with 17 bases between. Germline values: CDR1 SGHVS, CDR2 FNYEAQ. This receptor was obtained from a man aged 35 to 55 in good health and CMV-seropositive. Specimen: PBMCs. The chain combines TRBV7-6 with TRBJ1-3, with a tentative D call TRBD1 (6 bases). The CDR3 bases are TGTGCCAGCAGCTTAGGACACGCAGGGGTATCGTCTGGAAACACCATATATTTT. Translation gives CASSLGHAGVSSGNTIYF.